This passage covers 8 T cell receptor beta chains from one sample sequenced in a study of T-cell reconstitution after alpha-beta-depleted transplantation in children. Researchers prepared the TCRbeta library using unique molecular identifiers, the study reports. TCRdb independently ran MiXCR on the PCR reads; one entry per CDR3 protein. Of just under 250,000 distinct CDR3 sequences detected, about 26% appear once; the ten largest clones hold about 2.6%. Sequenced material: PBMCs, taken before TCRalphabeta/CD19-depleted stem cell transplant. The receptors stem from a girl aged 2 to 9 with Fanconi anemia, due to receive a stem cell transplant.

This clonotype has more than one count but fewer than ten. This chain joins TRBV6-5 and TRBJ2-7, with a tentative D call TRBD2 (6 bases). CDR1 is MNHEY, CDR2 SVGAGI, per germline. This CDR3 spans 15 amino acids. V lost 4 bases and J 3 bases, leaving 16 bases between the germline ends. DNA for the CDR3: TGTGCCAGCAGTTTCCAGACTAGTGCACACTACGAGCAGTACTTC. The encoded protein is CASSFQTSAHYEQYF.

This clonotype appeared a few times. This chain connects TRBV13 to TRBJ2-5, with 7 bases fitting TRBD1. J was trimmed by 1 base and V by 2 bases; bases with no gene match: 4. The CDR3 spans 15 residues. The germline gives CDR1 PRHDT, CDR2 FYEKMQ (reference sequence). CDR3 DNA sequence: TGTGCCAGCAGCTTACGTACAGGGGCCCAAGAGACCCAGTACTTC. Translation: CASSLRTGAQETQYF.

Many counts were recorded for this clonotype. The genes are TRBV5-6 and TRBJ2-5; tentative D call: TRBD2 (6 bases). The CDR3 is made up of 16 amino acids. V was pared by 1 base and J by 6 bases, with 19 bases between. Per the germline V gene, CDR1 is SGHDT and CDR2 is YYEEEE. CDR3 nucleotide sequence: TGTGCCAGCAGCTTGTGGACGACTAGGGACTGGAAGACCCAGTACTTC. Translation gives CASSLWTTRDWKTQYF.

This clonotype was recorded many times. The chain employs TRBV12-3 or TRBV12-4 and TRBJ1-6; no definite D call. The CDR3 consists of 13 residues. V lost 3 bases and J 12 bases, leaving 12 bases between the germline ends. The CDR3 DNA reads TGTGCCAGCAGTTTTGGGAACGGAGGACCCCTCCACTTT. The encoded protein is CASSFGNGGPLHF.

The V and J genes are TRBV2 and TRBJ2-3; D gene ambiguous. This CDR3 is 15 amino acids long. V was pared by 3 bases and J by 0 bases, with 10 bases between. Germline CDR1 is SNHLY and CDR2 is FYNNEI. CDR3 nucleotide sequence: TGTGCCAGCAGTGACAGCAGCCCTAGCACAGATACGCAGTATTTT. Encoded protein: CASSDSSPSTDTQYF.

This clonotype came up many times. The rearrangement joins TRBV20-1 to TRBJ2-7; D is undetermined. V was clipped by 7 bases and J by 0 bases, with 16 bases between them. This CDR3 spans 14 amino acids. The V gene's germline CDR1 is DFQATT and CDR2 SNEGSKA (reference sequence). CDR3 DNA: TGCAGTGTAGACAACGCGCGAAGCTCCTACGAGCAGTACTTC. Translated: CSVDNARSSYEQYF.

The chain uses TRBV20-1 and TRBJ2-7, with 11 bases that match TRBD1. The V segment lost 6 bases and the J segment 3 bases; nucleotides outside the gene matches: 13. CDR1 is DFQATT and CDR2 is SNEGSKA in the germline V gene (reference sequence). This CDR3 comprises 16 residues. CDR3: CSAHRKFGTGGYEQYF. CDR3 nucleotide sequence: TGCAGTGCCCACAGAAAGTTCGGGACAGGGGGCTACGAGCAGTACTTC.

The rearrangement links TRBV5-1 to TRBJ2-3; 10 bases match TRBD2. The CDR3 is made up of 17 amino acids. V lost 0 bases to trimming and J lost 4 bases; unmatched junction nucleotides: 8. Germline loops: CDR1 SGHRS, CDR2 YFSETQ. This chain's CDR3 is CASSLVVSGGPADTQYF. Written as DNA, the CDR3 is TGCGCCAGCAGCTTGGTTGTTAGCGGGGGGCCAGCAGATACGCAGTATTTT.